This TCR beta chain is from a study of blood T cell repertoires in COVID-19. Study information: From the United States, Italy and Spain came samples of acute and convalescent COVID-19.

This clone was counted a few times. Sequencing was performed with immunoSEQ multiplex PCR; in TCRdb, only in-frame clones are kept and a portion is missing. This sample has under 250,000 clones, with over 70% found just once. Unmatched junction bases numbered 10, after V lost 4 bases and J lost 5 bases. CDR3 length: 16 amino acids. CDR1 and CDR2 (germline): SGHDT, YYEEEE. Specimen: peripheral blood. The sequence was obtained from a woman aged 70-85 years with acute or convalescent COVID-19. This chain uses TRBV5-6 with TRBJ2-2, with 8 bases fitting TRBD1. CDR3 protein: CASSKKGQGLTGELFF. CDR3 nucleotide sequence: TGTGCCAGCAGCAAAAAAGGACAGGGTCTTACCGGGGAGCTGTTTTTT. Full variable domain (rest looked up from reference TRBV5-6 and TRBJ2-2): DAGVTQSPTHLIKTRGQQVTLRCSPKSGHDTVSWYQQALGQGPQFIFQYYEEEERQRGNFPDRFSGHQFPNYSSELNVNALLLGDSALYLCASSKKGQGLTGELFFGEGSRLTVL.